One sample yielded the 6 T cell receptor beta chains listed below, sequenced in a study of blood T cell repertoires in COVID-19. Measured with immunoSEQ multiplex PCR; TCRdb has only the in-frame clones, and not every one. The sample comprises approximately 140,000 clones, 65% to 90% of which are singletons, and less than 3.5% rests with the top ten. Sequenced input: peripheral blood. The source is a man between 65 and 85 years old with acute or convalescent COVID-19.

The J gene is TRBJ2-1, the V gene TRBV2; tentatively, D is TRBD1 (5 bases). The CDR3 has 14 amino acids. The V gene's germline CDR1 is SNHLY and CDR2 FYNNEI. V lost 7 bases and J lost 4, with 14 bases in between. Here the CDR3 DNA reads TGTGCCAGCACAGACCAGGGCCGTTACAATGAGCAGTTCTTC. Amino acid sequence: CASTDQGRYNEQFF.

CDR3 coding DNA: TGTGCCAGCAGCTTAGCGCAGGACAGGGCTTATGGCTACACCTTC. Protein sequence: CASSLAQDRAYGYTF. The chain recombines TRBV7-8 with TRBJ1-2; 8 bases match TRBD1. This CDR3 spans 15 amino acids. The J segment lost 5 bases and the V segment lost 0 bases, leaving 5 bases of the junction unmatched. Per the germline V gene, CDR1 is SGHVS and CDR2 is FQNEAQ.

The chain joins TRBV19 to TRBJ2-2, with 9 bases identical to TRBD1. Germline V gene lookup returns CDR1 LNHDA and CDR2 SQIVND (reference sequence). This CDR3 region has 17 residues. With 3 bases clipped from V and 5 bases from J, the junction kept 10 bases outside the gene matches. DNA of the CDR3: TGTGCCAGTAGTATCCGGACAGGGGCCCTCCTAACCGGGGAGCTGTTTTTT. Its translation: CASSIRTGALLTGELFF. The complete variable domain, with remaining parts taken from reference TRBV19 and TRBJ2-2, reads DGGITQSPKYLFRKEGQNVTLSCEQNLNHDAMYWYRQDPGQGLRLIYYSQIVNDFQKGDIAEGYSVSREKKESFPLTVTSAQKNPTAFYLCASSIRTGALLTGELFFGEGSRLTVL.

This clone has just a few counts. The chain recombines TRBV7-9 with TRBJ2-7; possible D gene TRBD2, 5 bases. CDR3 length: 15 residues. Trimming removed 7 bases at V and 3 bases at J, with 19 bases between. Germline assignment: CDR1 SEHNR and CDR2 FQNEAQ (reference sequence). CDR3: CASTNLDSLFYEQYF. The CDR3 DNA reads as TGTGCCAGCACCAATTTGGACTCATTATTCTACGAGCAGTACTTC.

The CDR3 sequence is CASSRGLAGYNEQFF. CDR3 bases: TGCGCCAGCAGCCGAGGACTAGCGGGATACAATGAGCAGTTCTTC. The chain combines TRBV5-1 with TRBJ2-1; TRBD2 agrees at 12 bases. Germline loops: CDR1 SGHRS, CDR2 YFSETQ. V was pared by 4 bases and J by 4 bases, with 3 bases of the junction left unmatched. There are 15 residues in the CDR3.

The rearrangement links TRBV11-2 to TRBJ2-2; TRBD2 matches at 9 bases. Germline CDR1 SGHAT, CDR2 FQNNGV. This CDR3 has 16 amino acids. V was pared by 2 bases and J by 4 bases, with 5 bases of the junction left unmatched. The CDR3 is CASSLNSGSGTGELFF. CDR3 bases: TGTGCCAGCAGCTTAAATAGCGGGAGCGGCACCGGGGAGCTGTTTTTT.